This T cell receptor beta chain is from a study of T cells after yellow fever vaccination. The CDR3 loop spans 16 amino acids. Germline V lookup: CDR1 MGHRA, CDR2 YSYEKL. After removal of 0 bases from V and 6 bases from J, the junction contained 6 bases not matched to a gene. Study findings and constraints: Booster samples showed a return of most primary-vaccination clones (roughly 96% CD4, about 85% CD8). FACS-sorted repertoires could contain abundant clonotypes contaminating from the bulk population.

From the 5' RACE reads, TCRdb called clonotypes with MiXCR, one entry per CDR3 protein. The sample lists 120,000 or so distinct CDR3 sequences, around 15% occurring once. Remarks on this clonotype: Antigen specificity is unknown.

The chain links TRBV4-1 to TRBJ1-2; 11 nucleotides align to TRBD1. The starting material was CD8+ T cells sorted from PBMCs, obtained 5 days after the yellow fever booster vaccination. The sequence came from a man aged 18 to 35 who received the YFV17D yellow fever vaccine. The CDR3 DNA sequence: TGCGCCAGCAGCCAAGATGGGACAGGGGGATCGGATGGCTACACCTTC. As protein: CASSQDGTGGSDGYTF.